This T cell receptor (beta chain) emerged from a study of blood T cell repertoires in COVID-19. Study in general: Material from acute and convalescent COVID-19 was sourced from the United States, Italy and Spain. The analysed material was cDNA or gDNA that came from T cells, B-cell-depleted T cells, or PBMCs.

Enrolled through a virtual design, the participants were between 18 and 89 years of age and came from 24 US areas. Profiling relied on immunoSEQ multiplex PCR, and the TCRdb table lists in-frame clones only, not all of them. The sample shows under 200,000 clones, under 90% of them seen only once. This clone was picked up one time. The clonotype comes from a woman aged 55-70 years who had recovered from COVID-19. Material: PBMCs or T cells enriched from blood (not recorded which).

In DNA, the CDR3 is TGTGCCAGCAGCGTAGGGGACAGGGAGACAGATACGCAGTATTTT. The encoded protein is CASSVGDRETDTQYF. This rearrangement joins TRBV9 to TRBJ2-3, with 9 bases that match TRBD1. Germline V gives CDR1 SGDLS, CDR2 YYNGEE. The CDR3 loop spans 15 amino acids. Losses at the gene ends were 0 bases for V and 3 bases for J; bases not matched to a gene: 2.